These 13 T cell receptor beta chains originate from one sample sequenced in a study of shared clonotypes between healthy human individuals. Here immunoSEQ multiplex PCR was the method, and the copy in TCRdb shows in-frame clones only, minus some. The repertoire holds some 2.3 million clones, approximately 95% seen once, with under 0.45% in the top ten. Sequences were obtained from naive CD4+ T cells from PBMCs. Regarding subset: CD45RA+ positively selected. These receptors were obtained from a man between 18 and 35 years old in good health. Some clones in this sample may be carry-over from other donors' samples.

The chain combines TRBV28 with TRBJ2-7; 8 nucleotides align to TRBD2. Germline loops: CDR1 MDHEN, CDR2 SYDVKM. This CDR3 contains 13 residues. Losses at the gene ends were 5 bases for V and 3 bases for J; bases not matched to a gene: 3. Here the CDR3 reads CASSVGTSYEQYF. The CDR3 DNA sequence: TGTGCCAGCAGTGTCGGGACTAGCTACGAGCAGTACTTC.

The CDR3 region has the DNA TGTGCCAGCAGTTACCCGACAGGGGGCGCAGGCTACGAGCAGTACTTC. This codes for CASSYPTGGAGYEQYF. This chain uses TRBV6-6 with TRBJ2-7; TRBD1 aligns across 10 bases. The V segment lost 2 bases and the J segment 3 bases; nucleotides outside the gene matches: 7. The CDR3 extends over 16 amino acids. Germline lookup yields CDR1 MNHNY and CDR2 SVGAGI (reference sequence).

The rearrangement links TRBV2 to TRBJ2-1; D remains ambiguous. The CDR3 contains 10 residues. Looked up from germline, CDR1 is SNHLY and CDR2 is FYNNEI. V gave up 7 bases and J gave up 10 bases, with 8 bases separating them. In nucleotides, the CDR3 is TGTGCCAGCATGGTGTCGGAGCAGTTCTTC. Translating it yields CASMVSEQFF. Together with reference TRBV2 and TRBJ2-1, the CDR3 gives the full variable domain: EPEVTQTPSHQVTQMGQEVILRCVPISNHLYFYWYRQILGQKVEFLVSFYNNEISEKSEIFDDQFSVERPDGSNFTLKIRSTKLEDSAMYFCASMVSEQFFGPGTRLTVL.

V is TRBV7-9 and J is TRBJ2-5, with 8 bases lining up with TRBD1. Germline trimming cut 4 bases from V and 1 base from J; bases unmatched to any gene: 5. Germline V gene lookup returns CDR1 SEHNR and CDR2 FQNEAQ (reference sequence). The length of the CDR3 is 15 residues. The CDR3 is CASSSFGQGQETQYF. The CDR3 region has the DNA TGTGCCAGCAGCTCATTCGGACAGGGCCAAGAGACCCAGTACTTC.

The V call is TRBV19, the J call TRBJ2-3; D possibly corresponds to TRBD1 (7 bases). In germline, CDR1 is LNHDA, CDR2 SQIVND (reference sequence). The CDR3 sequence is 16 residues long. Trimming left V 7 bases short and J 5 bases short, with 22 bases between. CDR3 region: CASNNLRGAGGDTQYF. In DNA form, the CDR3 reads TGTGCCAGTAATAACCTCAGGGGGGCAGGGGGAGATACGCAGTATTTT. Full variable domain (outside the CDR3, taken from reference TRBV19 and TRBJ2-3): DGGITQSPKYLFRKEGQNVTLSCEQNLNHDAMYWYRQDPGQGLRLIYYSQIVNDFQKGDIAEGYSVSREKKESFPLTVTSAQKNPTAFYLCASNNLRGAGGDTQYFGPGTRLTVL.

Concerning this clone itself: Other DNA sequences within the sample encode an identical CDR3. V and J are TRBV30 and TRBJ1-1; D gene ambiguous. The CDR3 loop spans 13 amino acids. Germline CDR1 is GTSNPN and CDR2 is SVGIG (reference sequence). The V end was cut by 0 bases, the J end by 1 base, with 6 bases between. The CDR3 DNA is TGTGCCTGGAGTGTACGGGGGAACACTGAAGCTTTCTTT. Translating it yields CAWSVRGNTEAFF.

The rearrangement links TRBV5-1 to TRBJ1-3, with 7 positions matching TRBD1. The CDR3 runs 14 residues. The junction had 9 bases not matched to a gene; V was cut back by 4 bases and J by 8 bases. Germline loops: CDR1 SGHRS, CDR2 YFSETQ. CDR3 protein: CASSQRTGSDTIYF. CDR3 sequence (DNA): TGCGCCAGCAGCCAGAGGACAGGCTCGGACACCATATATTTT.

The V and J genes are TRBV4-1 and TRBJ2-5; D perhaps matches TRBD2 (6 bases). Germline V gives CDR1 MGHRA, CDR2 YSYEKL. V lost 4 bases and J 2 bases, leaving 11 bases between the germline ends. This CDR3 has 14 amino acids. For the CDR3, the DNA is TGCGCCAGCAGCCTAGCGGAGTCACAAGAGACCCAGTACTTC. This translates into CASSLAESQETQYF.

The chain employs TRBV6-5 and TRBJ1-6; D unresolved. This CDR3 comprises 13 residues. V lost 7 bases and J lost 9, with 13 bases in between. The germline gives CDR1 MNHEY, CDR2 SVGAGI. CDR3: CASTIGGSSPLHF. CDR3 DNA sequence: TGTGCCAGCACCATTGGCGGATCTTCACCCCTCCACTTT.

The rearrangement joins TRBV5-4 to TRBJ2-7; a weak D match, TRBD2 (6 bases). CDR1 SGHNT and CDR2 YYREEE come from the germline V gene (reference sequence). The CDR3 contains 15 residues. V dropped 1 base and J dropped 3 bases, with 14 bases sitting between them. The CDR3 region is CASSLPGSGGYEQYF. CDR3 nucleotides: TGTGCCAGCAGCTTGCCAGGGTCCGGGGGCTACGAGCAGTACTTC.

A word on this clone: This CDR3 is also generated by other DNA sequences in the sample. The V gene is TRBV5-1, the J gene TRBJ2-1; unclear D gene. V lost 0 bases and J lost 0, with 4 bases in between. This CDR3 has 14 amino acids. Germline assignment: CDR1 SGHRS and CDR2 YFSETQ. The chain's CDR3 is CASSLASSYNEQFF. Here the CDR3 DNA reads TGCGCCAGCAGCTTGGCGAGCTCCTACAATGAGCAGTTCTTC.

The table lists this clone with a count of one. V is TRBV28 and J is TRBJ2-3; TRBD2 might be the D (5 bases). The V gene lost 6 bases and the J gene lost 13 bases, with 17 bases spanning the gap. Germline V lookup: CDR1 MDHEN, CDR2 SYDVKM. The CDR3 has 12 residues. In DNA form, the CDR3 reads TGTGCCAGCAGCACCCCGGGGATGCCGGAGTATTTT. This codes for CASSTPGMPEYF.

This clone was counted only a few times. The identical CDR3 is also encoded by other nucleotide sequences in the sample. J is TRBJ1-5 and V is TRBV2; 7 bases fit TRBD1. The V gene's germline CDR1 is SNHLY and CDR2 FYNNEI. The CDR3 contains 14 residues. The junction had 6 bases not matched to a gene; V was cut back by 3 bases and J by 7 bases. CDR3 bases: TGTGCCAGCAGTGACCGTACAGGGGACCAGCCCCAGCATTTT. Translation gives CASSDRTGDQPQHF. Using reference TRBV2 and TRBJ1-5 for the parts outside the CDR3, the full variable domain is EPEVTQTPSHQVTQMGQEVILRCVPISNHLYFYWYRQILGQKVEFLVSFYNNEISEKSEIFDDQFSVERPDGSNFTLKIRSTKLEDSAMYFCASSDRTGDQPQHFGDGTRLSIL.